This T cell receptor beta chain is from a study of blood T cell repertoires in COVID-19. Overall study: COVID-19 samples from acute and convalescent phases originated in the United States, Italy and Spain. T cells, B-cell-depleted T cells, or PBMCs provided the cDNA or gDNA that served as material.

TCRdb's copy holds only in-frame clones and misses some; the assay was immunoSEQ multiplex PCR. The profile shows over 400,000 clones, 80% to 90% of them singletons. The CDR3 runs 15 residues. The germline V and J ends were trimmed by 2 bases and 1 base, with 13 bases remaining between them. Germline assignment: CDR1 SGHRS and CDR2 YFSETQ. Source material: peripheral blood. The clonotype was recovered from a human donor in a cohort sampled during active COVID-19. This sequence joins TRBV5-1 and TRBJ2-7; D possibly corresponds to TRBD1 (5 bases). DNA for the CDR3: TGCGCCAGCAGCTTTCAGCAGGGAAGATCCTACGAGCAGTACTTC. Its protein is CASSFQQGRSYEQYF.